This TCR beta chain comes out of a study of blood T cells in healthy people across ages. V dropped 2 bases and J dropped 6 bases, with 11 bases sitting between them. Germline CDR1 and CDR2: LGHDT and YNNKEL (reference sequence). The CDR3 runs to 13 residues. A J-beta primer mix and a sample-barcoded 5' primer were used in a second PCR of roughly 7 to 12 cycles. One entry per CDR3 protein, called by TCRdb with MiXCR from the 5' RACE reads. This sample has more than 1.4 million distinct CDR3 sequences, with around 39% found just once. V and J are TRBV3-1 and TRBJ2-7; D not resolved. The TCR sequence derives from a young woman in good health. The sample was blood. The CDR3 sequence is CASSQSQWGEQYF. CDR3 nucleotides: TGTGCCAGCAGCCAATCGCAATGGGGCGAGCAGTACTTC.